This record concerns one T cell receptor (beta chain) sequence. One end of the junction varies from germline; a read error may be responsible. Germline V lookup: CDR1 SQVTM, CDR2 ANQGSEA. This CDR3 contains 15 residues. These data come from a study of blood T cell repertoires in COVID-19. The repertoire was sequenced with immunoSEQ multiplex PCR; TCRdb's copy has only in-frame clones and lacks some. The table lists fewer than 250,000 clones, about 89% of them singletons, with roughly 6% in the top ten. The sequence was obtained from a man aged 55 to 70 who had recovered from COVID-19. Material for sequencing was peripheral blood. V and J are TRBV29-1 and TRBJ2-2, with D possibly matching TRBD1 (6 bases). The CDR3 coding sequence is TGCAGCGCTGAAAAGGGGGTGCCAAACACCGGGGAGCTGTTTTTT. Translation: CSAEKGVPNTGELFF.